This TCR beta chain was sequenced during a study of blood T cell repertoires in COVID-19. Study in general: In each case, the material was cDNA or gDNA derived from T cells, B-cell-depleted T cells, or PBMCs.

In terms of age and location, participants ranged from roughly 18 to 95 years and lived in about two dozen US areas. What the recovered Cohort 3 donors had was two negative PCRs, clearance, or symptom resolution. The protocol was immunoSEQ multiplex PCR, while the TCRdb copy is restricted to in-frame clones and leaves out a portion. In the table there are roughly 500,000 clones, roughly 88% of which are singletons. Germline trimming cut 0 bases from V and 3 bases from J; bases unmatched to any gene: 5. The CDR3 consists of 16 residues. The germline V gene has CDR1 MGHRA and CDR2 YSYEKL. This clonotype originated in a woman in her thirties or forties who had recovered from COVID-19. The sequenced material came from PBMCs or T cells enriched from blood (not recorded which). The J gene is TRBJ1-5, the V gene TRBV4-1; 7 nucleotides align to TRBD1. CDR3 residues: CASSQEATGSNQPQHF. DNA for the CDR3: TGCGCCAGCAGCCAAGAGGCGACAGGGTCCAATCAGCCCCAGCATTTT.